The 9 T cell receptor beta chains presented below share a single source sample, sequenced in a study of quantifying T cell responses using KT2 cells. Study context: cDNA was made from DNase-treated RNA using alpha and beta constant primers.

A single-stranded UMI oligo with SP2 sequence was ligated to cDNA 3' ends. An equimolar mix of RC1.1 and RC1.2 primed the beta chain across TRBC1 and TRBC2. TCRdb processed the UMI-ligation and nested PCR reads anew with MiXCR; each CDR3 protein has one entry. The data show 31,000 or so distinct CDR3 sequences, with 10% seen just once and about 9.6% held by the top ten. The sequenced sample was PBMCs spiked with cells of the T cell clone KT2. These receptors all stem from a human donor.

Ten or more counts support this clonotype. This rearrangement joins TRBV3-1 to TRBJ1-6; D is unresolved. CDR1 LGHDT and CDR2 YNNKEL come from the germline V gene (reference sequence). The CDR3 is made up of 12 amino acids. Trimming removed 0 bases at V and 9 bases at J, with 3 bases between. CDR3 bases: TGTGCCAGCAGCCAAGAGGGTTCACCCCTCCACTTT. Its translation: CASSQEGSPLHF. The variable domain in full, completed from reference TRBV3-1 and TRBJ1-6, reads DTAVSQTPKYLVTQMGNDKSIKCEQNLGHDTMYWYKQDSKKFLKIMFSYNNKELIINETVPNRFSPKSPDKAHLNLHINSLELGDSAVYFCASSQEGSPLHFGNGTRLTVT.

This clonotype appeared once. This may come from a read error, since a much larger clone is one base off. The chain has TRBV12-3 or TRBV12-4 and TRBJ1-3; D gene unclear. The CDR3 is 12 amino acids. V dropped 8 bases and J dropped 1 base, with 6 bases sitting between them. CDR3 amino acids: CASGLSGNTIYF. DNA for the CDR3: TGTGCCAGCGGCTTATCTGGAAACACCATATATTTT.

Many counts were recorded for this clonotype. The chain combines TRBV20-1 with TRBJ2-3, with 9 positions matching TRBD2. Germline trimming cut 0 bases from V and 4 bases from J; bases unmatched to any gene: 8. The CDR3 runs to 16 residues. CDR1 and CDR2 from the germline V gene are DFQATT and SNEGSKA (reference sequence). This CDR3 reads CSARDIERGEADTQYF. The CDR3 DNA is TGCAGTGCTAGAGATATTGAGCGGGGGGAGGCAGATACGCAGTATTTT.

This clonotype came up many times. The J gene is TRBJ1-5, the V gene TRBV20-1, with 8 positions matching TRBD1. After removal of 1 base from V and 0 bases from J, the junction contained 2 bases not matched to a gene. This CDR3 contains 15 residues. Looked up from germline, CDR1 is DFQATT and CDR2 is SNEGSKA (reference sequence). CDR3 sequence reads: CSARATGGSNQPQHF. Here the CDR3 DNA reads TGCAGTGCTAGAGCAACAGGGGGTAGCAATCAGCCCCAGCATTTT.

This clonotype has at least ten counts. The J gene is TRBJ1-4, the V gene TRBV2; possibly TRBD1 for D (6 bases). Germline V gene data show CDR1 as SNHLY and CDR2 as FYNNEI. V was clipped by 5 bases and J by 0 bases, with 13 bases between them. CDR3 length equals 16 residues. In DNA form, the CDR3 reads TGTGCCAGCAGTCTACAGGGTCCCGCAACTAATGAAAAACTGTTTTTT. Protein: CASSLQGPATNEKLFF. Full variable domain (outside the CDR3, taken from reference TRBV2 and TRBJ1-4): EPEVTQTPSHQVTQMGQEVILRCVPISNHLYFYWYRQILGQKVEFLVSFYNNEISEKSEIFDDQFSVERPDGSNFTLKIRSTKLEDSAMYFCASSLQGPATNEKLFFGSGTQLSVL.

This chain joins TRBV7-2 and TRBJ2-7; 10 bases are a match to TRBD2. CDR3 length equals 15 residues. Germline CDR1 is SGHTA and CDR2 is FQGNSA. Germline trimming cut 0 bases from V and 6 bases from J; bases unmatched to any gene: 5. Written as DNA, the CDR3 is TGTGCCAGCAGCTTAGCCTCTAGCGGGAGACTCGAGCAGTACTTC. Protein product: CASSLASSGRLEQYF. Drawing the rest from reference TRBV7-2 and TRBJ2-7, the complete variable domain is GAGVSQSPSNKVTEKGKDVELRCDPISGHTALYWYRQSLGQGLEFLIYFQGNSAPDKSGLPSDRFSAERTGGSVSTLTIQRTQQEDSAVYLCASSLASSGRLEQYFGPGTRLTVT.

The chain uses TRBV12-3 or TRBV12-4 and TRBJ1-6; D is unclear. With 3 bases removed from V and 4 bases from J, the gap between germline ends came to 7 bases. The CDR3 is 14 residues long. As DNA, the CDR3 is TGTGCCAGCAGTTTGCAAGCTTATAATTCACCCCTCCACTTT. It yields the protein CASSLQAYNSPLHF.

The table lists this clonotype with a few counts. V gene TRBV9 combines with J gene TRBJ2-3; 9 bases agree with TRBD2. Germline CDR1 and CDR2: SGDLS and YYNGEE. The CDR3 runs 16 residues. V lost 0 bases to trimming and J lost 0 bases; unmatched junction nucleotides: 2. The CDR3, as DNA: TGTGCCAGCAGCGTAGGGACTAGCGAGAGCACAGATACGCAGTATTTT. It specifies CASSVGTSESTDTQYF.

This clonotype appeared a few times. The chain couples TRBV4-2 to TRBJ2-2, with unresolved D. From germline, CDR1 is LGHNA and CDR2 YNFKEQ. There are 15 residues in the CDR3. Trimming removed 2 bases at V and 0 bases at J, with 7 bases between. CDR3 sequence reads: CASSQSRPNTGELFF. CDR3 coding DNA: TGTGCCAGCAGCCAAAGCAGGCCGAACACCGGGGAGCTGTTTTTT.